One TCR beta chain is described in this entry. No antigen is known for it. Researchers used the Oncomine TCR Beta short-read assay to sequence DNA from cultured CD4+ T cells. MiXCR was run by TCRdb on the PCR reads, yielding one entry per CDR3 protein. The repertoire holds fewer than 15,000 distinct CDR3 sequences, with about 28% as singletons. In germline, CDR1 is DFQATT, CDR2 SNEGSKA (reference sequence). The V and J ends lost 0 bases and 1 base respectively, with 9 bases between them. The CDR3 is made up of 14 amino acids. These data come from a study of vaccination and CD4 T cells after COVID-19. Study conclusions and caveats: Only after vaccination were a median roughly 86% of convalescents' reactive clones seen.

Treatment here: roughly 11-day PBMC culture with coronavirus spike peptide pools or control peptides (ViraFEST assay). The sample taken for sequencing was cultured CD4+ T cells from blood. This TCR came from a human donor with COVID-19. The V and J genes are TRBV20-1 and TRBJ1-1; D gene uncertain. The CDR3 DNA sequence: TGCAGTGCTAGAGAGGGCACCCCGAACACTGAAGCTTTCTTT. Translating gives CSAREGTPNTEAFF.